A single sample is the source of the 22 T cell receptor beta chains below, sequenced in a study of blood T cell repertoires in COVID-19. TCRdb's copy holds only in-frame clones and misses some; the assay was immunoSEQ multiplex PCR. The data contain under 250,000 clones, 85% of them singletons. Sequencing input: PBMCs or T cells enriched from blood (not recorded which). The source of these receptors is a woman aged 50 to 65 with acute COVID-19.

This chain links TRBV5-1 with TRBJ2-3; possible D gene TRBD2, 6 bases. Germline CDR1 reads SGHRS; CDR2 reads YFSETQ. V shed 2 bases and J shed 6 bases, with 13 bases lying between them. The length of the CDR3 is 14 residues. CDR3 in amino acids: CASSLGLSRDTQYF. CDR3 DNA sequence: TGCGCCAGCAGCTTAGGACTATCACGCGATACGCAGTATTTT.

V usage is TRBV7-9 and J usage is TRBJ1-2; the D is unclear. The V gene's germline CDR1 is SEHNR and CDR2 FQNEAQ (reference sequence). Trimming stripped 2 bases from V and 4 bases from J, with 11 bases between. The CDR3 sequence is 14 residues long. For the CDR3, the DNA is TGTGCCAGCAGCTTAAGTTCGGGATCCTATGGCTACACCTTC. Translating gives CASSLSSGSYGYTF.

This clone was seen a single time. This chain joins TRBV3-1 (or the pseudogene TRBV3-2) and TRBJ1-4; possible D gene TRBD1, 5 bases. The CDR3 runs to 14 residues. V was clipped by 4 bases and J by 8 bases, with 14 bases between them. The germline V gene encodes CDR1 LGHDT and CDR2 YNNKEL (reference sequence). In nucleotides, the CDR3 is TGTGCCAGCAGCCGTCAGGGCGCGGGAGAAAAACTGTTTTTT. It specifies CASSRQGAGEKLFF.

The rearrangement joins TRBV25-1 to TRBJ1-2, with a tentative D call TRBD1 (6 bases). The CDR3 has 15 residues. Trimming removed 6 bases from V and 5 bases from J, with 19 bases in between. Germline CDR1 reads MGHDK; CDR2 reads SYGVNS. CDR3 amino acids: CASRDPRGTAYGYTF. As DNA, the CDR3 is TGTGCCAGCAGGGACCCTAGGGGGACCGCGTATGGCTACACCTTC.

The V and J genes are TRBV6-2 or TRBV6-3 and TRBJ1-6, with 11 bases fitting TRBD1. Germline trimming cut 6 bases from V and 6 bases from J; bases unmatched to any gene: 4. Looked up from germline, CDR1 is MNHEY and CDR2 is SVGEGT. CDR3 size: 15 residues. This chain's CDR3 is CASSPDRGRNSPLHF. As DNA, the CDR3 is TGTGCCAGCAGCCCGGACAGGGGGCGTAATTCACCCCTCCACTTT.

The chain couples TRBV27 to TRBJ1-4; 8 nucleotides line up with TRBD1. The V segment lost 5 bases and the J segment 4 bases; nucleotides outside the gene matches: 15. CDR3 length equals 18 residues. Germline CDR1 MNHEY, CDR2 SMNVEV (reference sequence). The CDR3 reads CASSPLTADRENNEKLFF. CDR3 in DNA: TGTGCCAGCAGTCCCCTGACCGCGGACAGGGAAAATAATGAAAAACTGTTTTTT.

The chain combines TRBV7-8 with TRBJ1-2; 8 positions agree with TRBD1. CDR1 is SGHVS and CDR2 is FQNEAQ in the germline V gene. The CDR3 is 14 residues long. Germline trimming cut 5 bases from V and 5 bases from J; bases unmatched to any gene: 7. As DNA, the CDR3 is TGTGCCAGCAGCCGAGACAGGGGTGGGTATGGCTACACCTTC. This sequence encodes CASSRDRGGYGYTF.

This chain links TRBV7-9 with TRBJ1-6, with D unresolved. CDR3 length equals 16 residues. CDR1 is SEHNR, CDR2 FQNEAQ, per germline (reference sequence). V shed 6 bases and J shed 0 bases, with 12 bases lying between them. CDR3 protein: CASSPAQVSYNSPLHF. DNA for the CDR3: TGTGCCAGCAGTCCTGCCCAGGTCTCCTATAATTCACCCCTCCACTTT.

This chain joins TRBV13 and TRBJ1-3; D not resolved. The V and J ends lost 5 bases and 6 bases respectively, with 14 bases between them. CDR3 size: 14 residues. Germline V gene data show CDR1 as PRHDT and CDR2 as FYEKMQ (reference sequence). Written as DNA, the CDR3 is TGTGCCAGCAGCCAGGCACCCGCCGAAAACACCATATATTTT. This encodes CASSQAPAENTIYF.

V is TRBV12-3 or TRBV12-4 and J is TRBJ1-2, with D possibly TRBD1 on 6 matching bases. Trimming removed 4 bases at V and 8 bases at J, with 11 bases between. The CDR3 consists of 12 residues. CDR3 bases: TGTGCCAGCAGTTCGCCACAGGGAGGCTACACCTTC. Its translation: CASSSPQGGYTF.

CDR3: CASSLGGPGQGVQPQHF. CDR3 sequence (DNA): TGTGCCAGCAGCTTAGGGGGTCCGGGACAGGGTGTTCAGCCCCAGCATTTT. The chain employs TRBV7-6 and TRBJ1-5; 9 nucleotides match TRBD1. The V segment lost 1 base and the J segment 6 bases; nucleotides outside the gene matches: 10. Per the germline V gene, CDR1 is SGHVS and CDR2 is FNYEAQ. The CDR3 spans 17 residues.

CDR3 nucleotides: TGTGCCAGTAGTAGGCGACTAGCGGGGGGGGGCACAGATACGCAGTATTTT. This sequence encodes CASSRRLAGGGTDTQYF. The chain joins TRBV19 to TRBJ2-3; 14 nucleotides align to TRBD2. Germline-derived CDR1 and CDR2 are LNHDA and SQIVND (reference sequence). The CDR3 covers 17 residues. Losses at the gene ends were 4 bases for V and 1 base for J; bases not matched to a gene: 4. Drawing the rest from reference TRBV19 and TRBJ2-3, the complete variable domain is DGGITQSPKYLFRKEGQNVTLSCEQNLNHDAMYWYRQDPGQGLRLIYYSQIVNDFQKGDIAEGYSVSREKKESFPLTVTSAQKNPTAFYLCASSRRLAGGGTDTQYFGPGTRLTVL.

The chain carries TRBV19 and TRBJ1-5; 10 bases match TRBD1. V dropped 6 bases and J dropped 4; count of bases not matched to a gene: 3. Looked up from germline, CDR1 is LNHDA and CDR2 is SQIVND (reference sequence). The length of the CDR3 is 14 residues. Here the CDR3 DNA reads TGTGCCAGTAGCGGACAGGGGGGGAATCAGCCCCAGCATTTT. This translates into CASSGQGGNQPQHF.

V and J are TRBV6-2 or TRBV6-3 and TRBJ1-1; D is unresolved. The CDR3 is 14 amino acids. CDR1 MNHEY and CDR2 SVGEGT come from the germline V gene. The germline V and J ends were trimmed by 6 bases and 3 bases, with 14 bases remaining between them. Written as DNA, the CDR3 is TGTGCCAGCAGGTACGCTCACTCGTACACTGAAGCTTTCTTT. It codes for CASRYAHSYTEAFF.

The chain uses TRBV7-8 and TRBJ1-4; TRBD1 matches at 10 bases. CDR3 length: 14 amino acids. After removal of 4 bases from V and 6 bases from J, the junction contained 2 bases not matched to a gene. The germline V gene has CDR1 SGHVS and CDR2 FQNEAQ. In nucleotides, the CDR3 is TGTGCCAGCAGCTCGGGACAGGGGTATGAAAAACTGTTTTTT. It is translated as CASSSGQGYEKLFF.

The chain couples TRBV14 to TRBJ1-1; D remains ambiguous. The germline CDR1 and CDR2 sequences are SGHDN and FVKESK. CDR3 size: 13 residues. The ends were cut back, 4 bases at V and 0 bases at J, with 6 bases in the middle. The CDR3 loop reads CASSLRLNTEAFF. The CDR3 region has the DNA TGTGCCAGCAGCCTTAGATTGAACACTGAAGCTTTCTTT.

The rearrangement joins TRBV6-2 or TRBV6-3 to TRBJ2-7; possible D gene TRBD2, 6 bases. V shed 5 bases and J shed 3 bases, with 14 bases lying between them. The CDR3 has 14 amino acids. Germline lookup yields CDR1 MNHEY and CDR2 SVGEGT. CDR3 DNA: TGTGCCAGCAGTCGAGCCGGGGGAGTCTACGAGCAGTACTTC. This encodes CASSRAGGVYEQYF.

This rearrangement joins TRBV24-1 to TRBJ2-1, with D perhaps TRBD2 (7 bases). Germline V CDR1 and CDR2: KGHDR, SFDVKD. V lost 3 bases and J 0 bases, leaving 8 bases between the germline ends. The CDR3 extends over 15 amino acids. The CDR3 reads CATSDGGASYNEQFF. The DNA of the CDR3 is TGTGCCACCAGTGATGGGGGGGCCTCCTACAATGAGCAGTTCTTC.

The chain links TRBV4-2 to TRBJ2-6, with D tentatively TRBD1 (5 bases). Germline V gives CDR1 LGHNA, CDR2 YNFKEQ. The CDR3 totals 17 residues. V gave up 0 bases and J gave up 0 bases, with 9 bases separating them. DNA for the CDR3: TGTGCCAGCAGCCAAGATTCAGGGTTCTCTGGGGCCAACGTCCTGACTTTC. It codes for CASSQDSGFSGANVLTF.

V and J are TRBV2 and TRBJ1-6; D might be TRBD1 (6 bases). Germline assignment: CDR1 SNHLY and CDR2 FYNNEI. The CDR3 loop spans 15 amino acids. Trimming stripped 1 base from V and 6 bases from J, with 10 bases between. The CDR3 DNA reads TGTGCCAGCAGTGAAGAGGACAGTCCTAATTCACCCCTCCACTTT. This translates into CASSEEDSPNSPLHF.

This clone appeared a single time. The rearrangement uses TRBV5-3 and TRBJ1-1; D remains unclear. TRBV5-3 is an ORF, with its function uncertain. Deletions cut 0 bases from V and 6 bases from J, with 15 bases between. The CDR3 runs 15 residues. The CDR3, as DNA: TGTGCCAGAAGCTTGGAAGGTCAGGTCGGGGCTGAAGCTTTCTTT. Residues: CARSLEGQVGAEAFF.

This chain joins TRBV5-4 and TRBJ1-1, with D perhaps matching TRBD1 (6 bases). Looked up from germline, CDR1 is SGHNT and CDR2 is YYREEE (reference sequence). The CDR3 consists of 14 residues. The V end lost 2 bases, the J end lost 7 bases, and 15 bases lay between the germline ends. The chain's CDR3 is CASSFSGGGGEAFF. DNA for the CDR3: TGTGCCAGCAGCTTCTCCGGGGGCGGGGGTGAAGCTTTCTTT.